These 24 T cell receptor beta chains were all obtained from the same sample, sequenced in a study of T cells in narcolepsy. Libraries were prepared by immunoSEQ multiplex PCR; TCRdb keeps only in-frame clonotypes and omits some of them. Of fewer than 35,000 clones detected, 80% to 85% appear once; the ten largest clones hold 2.5%. Sample: CD45RA- memory CD4+ T cells from PBMCs. The receptors shown here come from a human donor with narcolepsy.

As for this clone: The CDR3 ends on some other residue instead of the conserved phenylalanine or tryptophan, so this is likely a read error. The rearrangement joins TRBV9 to TRBJ2-3; D gene unclear. This CDR3 region has 14 residues. Deletions cut 5 bases from V and 1 base from J, with 11 bases between. In germline, CDR1 is SGDLS, CDR2 YYNGEE. The CDR3 sequence is CASSDILRTDTQYL. DNA of the CDR3: TGTGCCAGCAGTGACATTCTCCGCACAGATACGCAGTATCTT.

The chain recombines TRBV5-1 with TRBJ1-1; D perhaps matches TRBD1 (5 bases). The V gene's germline CDR1 is SGHRS and CDR2 YFSETQ. The V end was cut by 4 bases, the J end by 3 bases, with 16 bases between. This CDR3 comprises 15 residues. The CDR3 DNA is TGCGCCAGCAGCCTGAGGACATCCCGGTACACTGAAGCTTTCTTT. Translation: CASSLRTSRYTEAFF.

V gene TRBV11-1 combines with J gene TRBJ2-5, with 12 positions matching TRBD2. The trim removed 1 base at V and 4 bases at J, leaving 7 bases unmatched. Germline V gene data show CDR1 as SGHAT and CDR2 as FQDESV (reference sequence). This CDR3 has 17 residues. CDR3 coding DNA: TGTGCCAGCAGCTTAGAGGCTAGCGGGGGGGCGGGAGAGACCCAGTACTTC. This sequence encodes CASSLEASGGAGETQYF.

This clone was picked up one time. The chain is built from TRBV9 and TRBJ2-1; TRBD2 agrees at 13 bases. The CDR3 is made up of 15 amino acids. The V gene's germline CDR1 is SGDLS and CDR2 YYNGEE. With 3 bases clipped from V and 9 bases from J, the junction kept 6 bases outside the gene matches. CDR3 in DNA: TGTGCCAGCAGCGGGACTAGCGGGGGTAGGGGTGAGCAGTTCTTC. Translated, it gives CASSGTSGGRGEQFF.

The V gene is TRBV30, the J gene TRBJ2-2; TRBD2 is a possible D gene (5 bases). The CDR3 sequence is 13 residues long. Germline CDR1 is GTSNPN and CDR2 is SVGIG (reference sequence). Between the trimmed V and J ends, which lost 5 bases and 4 bases, there was a span of 11 bases. CDR3 in DNA: TGTGCCTGGTCCCCGGGATTCACCGGGGAGCTGTTTTTT. Its translation is CAWSPGFTGELFF. The whole variable domain, filled in from reference TRBV30 and TRBJ2-2, reads SQTIHQWPATLVQPVGSPLSLECTVEGTSNPNLYWYRQAAGRGLQLLFYSVGIGQISSEVPQNLSASRPQDRQFILSSKKLLLSDSGFYLCAWSPGFTGELFFGEGSRLTVL.

Only one count was recorded for this clone. This chain connects TRBV5-6 to TRBJ2-5; the match to TRBD2 covers 12 bases. The germline V gene has CDR1 SGHDT and CDR2 YYEEEE. The CDR3 covers 16 residues. V was clipped by 0 bases and J by 5 bases; unmatched bases: 5. The CDR3, as DNA: TGTGCCAGCAGCTTGGATGGACTAGCGGGAAGGGAGACCCAGTACTTC. Translation: CASSLDGLAGRETQYF.

The chain couples TRBV2 to TRBJ1-1; D is unresolved. V dropped 0 bases and J dropped 0 bases, with 11 bases sitting between them. This CDR3 comprises 16 residues. CDR1 and CDR2 (germline): SNHLY, FYNNEI. The CDR3 loop reads CASSEARPGLNTEAFF. The CDR3 nucleotides read TGTGCCAGCAGTGAAGCGCGCCCAGGCCTGAACACTGAAGCTTTCTTT.

V usage is TRBV29-1 and J usage is TRBJ1-3; tentative D call: TRBD1 (6 bases). Trimming removed 7 bases from V and 0 bases from J, with 10 bases in between. This CDR3 contains 13 residues. Per germline, CDR1 SQVTM and CDR2 ANQGSEA. Here the CDR3 reads CSAQGFSGNTIYF. In DNA, the CDR3 is TGCAGCGCCCAGGGGTTCTCTGGAAACACCATATATTTT. The full variable domain, with the rest looked up from reference TRBV29-1 and TRBJ1-3, is SAVISQKPSRDICQRGTSLTIQCQVDSQVTMMFWYRQQPGQSLTLIATANQGSEATYESGFVIDKFPISRPNLTFSTLTVSNMSPEDSSIYLCSAQGFSGNTIYFGEGSWLTVV.

The table lists this clone with a count of one. The gene calls are TRBV20-1 and TRBJ2-3, with D unclear. There are 11 residues in the CDR3. V lost 6 bases and J 7 bases, leaving 11 bases between the germline ends. Germline V gives CDR1 DFQATT, CDR2 SNEGSKA (reference sequence). Here the CDR3 reads CSAWNPNTQYF. Here the CDR3 DNA reads TGCAGTGCCTGGAATCCGAATACGCAGTATTTT.

The chain combines TRBV16 with TRBJ2-7; tentatively, D is TRBD1 (6 bases). The germline V and J ends were trimmed by 0 bases and 6 bases, with 9 bases remaining between them. This CDR3 is 13 amino acids long. Germline values: CDR1 KGHSY, CDR2 FQNENV. CDR3 sequence (DNA): TGTGCCAGCAGCCAATCGATCAGGGGCGAGCAGTACTTC. Amino acid sequence: CASSQSIRGEQYF.

A word on this clone: The limits of the CDR3 on the DNA are not certain, so only TCRdb's listed CDR3 is given. This chain uses TRBV7-6 with TRBJ2-2; TRBD2, the table's D call, lacks a check against the DNA. Germline CDR1 and CDR2: SGHVS and FNYEAQ. The CDR3 has 19 amino acids, counting both end residues. CDR3: CASSLDPTTATKPPGSCFF.

This clone has a handful of counts. The rearrangement joins TRBV5-1 to TRBJ1-2, with D perhaps matching TRBD1 (6 bases). Germline lookup yields CDR1 SGHRS and CDR2 YFSETQ. V dropped 4 bases and J dropped 9 bases, with 19 bases sitting between them. This CDR3 is 14 amino acids long. CDR3 DNA sequence: TGCGCCAGCAGCACGGGGGGCGGGGAGCAAAGCTACACCTTC. It yields the protein CASSTGGGEQSYTF.

The sample holds a few counts of this clone. V and J are TRBV5-4 and TRBJ1-2; possible D gene TRBD1, 5 bases. CDR3 length: 16 residues. Trimming left V 6 bases short and J 0 bases short, with 18 bases between. Germline assignment: CDR1 SGHNT and CDR2 YYREEE (reference sequence). The CDR3, as DNA: TGTGCCAGCACCCCAAATGGGGACCAACCTAACTATGGCTACACCTTC. Encoded protein: CASTPNGDQPNYGYTF.

This clone occurred once. The rearrangement links TRBV5-5 to TRBJ1-6; 7 positions agree with TRBD1. The CDR3 spans 16 residues. Germline values: CDR1 SGHKS, CDR2 YYEKEE (reference sequence). V shed 6 bases and J 0 bases; nucleotides not matched to a gene: 6. The CDR3 DNA sequence: TGTGCCAGCACCAGAGGGGGCAGCTCCTATAATTCACCCCTCCACTTT. Its protein is CASTRGGSSYNSPLHF.

The chain has TRBV7-8 and TRBJ2-1; TRBD1 matches at 9 bases. V gave up 5 bases and J gave up 6 bases; unmatched junction bases: 2. In germline, CDR1 is SGHVS, CDR2 FQNEAQ. The CDR3 length is 13 residues. CDR3 in DNA: TGTGCCAGCAGCCTGGGACAGGGCAATGAGCAGTTCTTC. Amino acids: CASSLGQGNEQFF.

This clone was found once. The chain recombines TRBV5-1 with TRBJ2-1; TRBD2 matches at 7 bases. This CDR3 contains 14 residues. With 5 bases clipped from V and 10 bases from J, the junction kept 12 bases outside the gene matches. From germline, CDR1 is SGHRS and CDR2 YFSETQ. CDR3 DNA sequence: TGCGCCAGCAGTATTATGCGGGGGTCTTCGGAGCAGTTCTTC. As protein: CASSIMRGSSEQFF.

This sequence joins TRBV10-3 and TRBJ2-5, with D possibly matching TRBD2 (6 bases). The CDR3 is 13 amino acids. The V end was cut by 4 bases, the J end by 3 bases, with 9 bases between. CDR1 is ENHRY, CDR2 SYGVKD, per germline. CDR3 sequence reads: CAISGGGKETQYF. CDR3 DNA: TGTGCCATCAGTGGTGGAGGGAAAGAGACCCAGTACTTC.

V gene TRBV7-8 combines with J gene TRBJ2-1; D remains unclear. V was cut by 6 bases and J by 4 bases, with 16 bases left in between. The CDR3 covers 15 residues. CDR1 and CDR2 (germline): SGHVS, FQNEAQ. This CDR3 reads CASRRAPVTYNEQFF. The DNA for the CDR3 is TGTGCCAGCAGAAGGGCCCCAGTGACGTACAATGAGCAGTTCTTC.

The chain is built from TRBV25-1 and TRBJ2-7, with 16 bases identical to TRBD2. The germline V gene has CDR1 MGHDK and CDR2 SYGVNS. V dropped 3 bases and J dropped 7; count of bases not matched to a gene: 9. The CDR3 covers 17 residues. The CDR3 is CASSDAGTSGGANEQYF. CDR3 nucleotides: TGTGCCAGCAGTGACGCGGGGACTAGCGGGGGGGCCAATGAGCAGTACTTC.

The rearrangement uses TRBV30 and TRBJ2-7; D possibly corresponds to TRBD1 (6 bases). The length of the CDR3 is 13 residues. Trimming removed 3 bases from V and 4 bases from J, with 13 bases in between. Looked up from germline, CDR1 is GTSNPN and CDR2 is SVGIG (reference sequence). CDR3 in DNA: TGTGCCTGGAGAGCAGGGGTTGGGTACGAGCAGTACTTC. It specifies CAWRAGVGYEQYF.

The chain carries TRBV5-6 and TRBJ1-2; 8 bases align to TRBD1. V lost 4 bases and J lost 5; bases outside the gene matches: 4. Germline V gives CDR1 SGHDT, CDR2 YYEEEE. The CDR3 runs to 13 residues. CDR3 region: CASSGQGYYGYTF. The CDR3 coding sequence is TGTGCCAGCAGCGGACAGGGATATTATGGCTACACCTTC.

In its sample, this clone was seen once. The chain combines TRBV28 with TRBJ2-7; D ambiguous. The germline CDR1 and CDR2 sequences are MDHEN and SYDVKM. Trimming took 3 bases from V and 2 from J, leaving 11 bases between them. The CDR3 has 14 residues. CDR3 in DNA: TGTGCCAGCAGTTTCCGGCAGGCCCCCTACGAGCAGTACTTC. This encodes CASSFRQAPYEQYF.

The chain is built from TRBV29-1 and TRBJ2-5; D call uncertain. The V gene lost 0 bases and the J gene lost 7 bases, with 0 bases spanning the gap. The CDR3 is 9 residues long. The germline V gene has CDR1 SQVTM and CDR2 ANQGSEA. CDR3 amino acids: CSVEETQYF. As DNA, the CDR3 is TGCAGCGTTGAAGAGACCCAGTACTTC.

The chain combines TRBV6-6 with TRBJ1-1; D remains ambiguous. The germline V and J ends were trimmed by 0 bases and 6 bases, with 8 bases remaining between them. The CDR3 extends over 13 amino acids. Germline-derived CDR1 and CDR2 are MNHNY and SVGAGI (reference sequence). The CDR3 spells CASSYSSASEAFF. As DNA, the CDR3 is TGTGCCAGCAGTTACTCATCAGCGTCTGAAGCTTTCTTT.